This T cell receptor (beta chain) was retrieved from a study of CD8+CD57+ T cells in acquired aplastic anemia. Patients chosen for sequencing had shown CD8+CD57+ cell expansion by flow cytometry. Among the patients, all had severe acquired aplastic anemia. Receipt of therapy had not occurred in any patient by the time of blood sampling. For CDR3 and TCR beta VDJ profiling, genomic DNA was the template used. TCRdb reprocessed the reads via MiXCR and lists one record per CDR3 protein. This sample has approximately 160,000 distinct CDR3 sequences, with roughly 50% found just once. Many counts were recorded for this clonotype. The antigen remains undetermined. Whole-study results and caveats: Significance was not reached for CD8+ Simpson's diversity between patients and controls. Comparison of patients with controls identified roughly 27 shared CD8+ CDR3 sequences.

Trimming removed 10 bases from V and 5 bases from J, with 6 bases in between. Germline loops: CDR1 MNHNS, CDR2 SASEGT. The CDR3 has 11 amino acids. Input material: sorted CD4+, CD8+, or CD8+CD57+ T cells (not recorded which) from PBMCs. This clonotype originated in a human donor with aplastic anemia. V gene TRBV6-1 combines with J gene TRBJ2-6; no reliable D call. The CDR3 DNA is TGTGCCACGTTTAGGGCCAACGTCCTGACTTTC. Protein sequence: CATFRANVLTF.